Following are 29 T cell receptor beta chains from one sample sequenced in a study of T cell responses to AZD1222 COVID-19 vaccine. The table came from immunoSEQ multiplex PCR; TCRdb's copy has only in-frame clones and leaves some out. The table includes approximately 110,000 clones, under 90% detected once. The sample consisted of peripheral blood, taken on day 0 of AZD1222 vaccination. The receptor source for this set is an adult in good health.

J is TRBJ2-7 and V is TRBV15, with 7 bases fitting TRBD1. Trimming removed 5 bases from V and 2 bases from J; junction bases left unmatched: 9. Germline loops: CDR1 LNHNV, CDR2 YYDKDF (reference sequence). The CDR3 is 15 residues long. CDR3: CATSWTGQGAYEQYF. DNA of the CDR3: TGTGCCACCAGCTGGACGGGCCAGGGGGCCTACGAGCAGTACTTC.

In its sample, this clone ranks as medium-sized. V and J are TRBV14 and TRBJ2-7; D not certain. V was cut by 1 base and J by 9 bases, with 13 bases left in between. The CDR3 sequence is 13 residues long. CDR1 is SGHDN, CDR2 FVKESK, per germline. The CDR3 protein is CASSQGSLRVQYF. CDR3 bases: TGTGCCAGCAGCCAAGGTAGTCTACGGGTGCAGTACTTC.

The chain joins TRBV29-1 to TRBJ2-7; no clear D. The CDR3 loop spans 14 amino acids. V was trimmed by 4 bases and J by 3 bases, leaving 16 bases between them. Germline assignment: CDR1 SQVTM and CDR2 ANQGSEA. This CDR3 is CSVVSGKSGYEQYF. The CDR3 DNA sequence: TGCAGCGTTGTGTCCGGCAAGTCTGGCTACGAGCAGTACTTC.

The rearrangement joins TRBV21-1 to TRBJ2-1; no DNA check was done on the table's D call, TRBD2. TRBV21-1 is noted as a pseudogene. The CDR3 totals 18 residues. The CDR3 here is CASRKGLAGDRSYNEQFF. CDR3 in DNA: TGTGCCAGCAGGAAAGGACTAGCGGGGGACCGGTCCTACAATGAGCAGTTCTTC.

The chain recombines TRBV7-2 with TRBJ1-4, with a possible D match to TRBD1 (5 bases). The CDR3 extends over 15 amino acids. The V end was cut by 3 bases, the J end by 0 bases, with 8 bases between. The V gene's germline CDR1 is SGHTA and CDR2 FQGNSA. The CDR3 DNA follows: TGTGCCAGCAGCTTTTCAGGGACAACTAATGAAAAACTGTTTTTT. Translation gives CASSFSGTTNEKLFF.

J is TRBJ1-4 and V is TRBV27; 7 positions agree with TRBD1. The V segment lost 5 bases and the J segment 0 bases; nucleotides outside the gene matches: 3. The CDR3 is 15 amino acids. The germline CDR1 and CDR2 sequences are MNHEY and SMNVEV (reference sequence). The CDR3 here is CASSVGQATNEKLFF. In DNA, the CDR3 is TGTGCCAGCAGTGTCGGACAGGCAACTAATGAAAAACTGTTTTTT.

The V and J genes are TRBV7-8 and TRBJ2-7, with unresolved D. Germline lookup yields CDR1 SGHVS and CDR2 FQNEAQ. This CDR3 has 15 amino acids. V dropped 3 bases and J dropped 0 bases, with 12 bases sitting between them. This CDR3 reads CASSFPRTGSYEQYF. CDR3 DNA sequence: TGTGCCAGCAGCTTTCCTCGGACGGGCTCCTACGAGCAGTACTTC.

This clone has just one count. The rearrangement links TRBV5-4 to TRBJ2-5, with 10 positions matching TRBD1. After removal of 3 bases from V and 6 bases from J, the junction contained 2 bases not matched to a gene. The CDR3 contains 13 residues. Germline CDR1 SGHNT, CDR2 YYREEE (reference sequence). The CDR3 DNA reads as TGTGCCAGCAGCTCGGACAGGGGGAAGACCCAGTACTTC. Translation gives CASSSDRGKTQYF.

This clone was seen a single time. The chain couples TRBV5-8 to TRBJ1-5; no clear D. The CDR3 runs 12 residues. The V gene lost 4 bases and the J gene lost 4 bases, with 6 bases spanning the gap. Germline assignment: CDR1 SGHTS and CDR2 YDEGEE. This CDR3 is CASSRRNQPQHF. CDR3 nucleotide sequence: TGTGCCAGCAGCCGCAGGAATCAGCCCCAGCATTTT.

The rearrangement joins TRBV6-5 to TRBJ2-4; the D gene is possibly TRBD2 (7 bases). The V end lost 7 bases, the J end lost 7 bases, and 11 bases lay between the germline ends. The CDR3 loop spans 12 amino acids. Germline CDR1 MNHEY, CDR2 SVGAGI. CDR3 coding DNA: TGTGCCAGCATAGGGGGGGGGAACATTCAGTACTTC. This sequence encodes CASIGGGNIQYF.

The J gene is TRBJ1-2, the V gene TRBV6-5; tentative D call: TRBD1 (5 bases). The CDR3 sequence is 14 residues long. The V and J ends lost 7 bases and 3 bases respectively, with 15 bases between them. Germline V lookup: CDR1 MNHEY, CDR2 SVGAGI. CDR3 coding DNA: TGTGCCAGCACCAAAACCAGGGACCACTATGGCTACACCTTC. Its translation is CASTKTRDHYGYTF.

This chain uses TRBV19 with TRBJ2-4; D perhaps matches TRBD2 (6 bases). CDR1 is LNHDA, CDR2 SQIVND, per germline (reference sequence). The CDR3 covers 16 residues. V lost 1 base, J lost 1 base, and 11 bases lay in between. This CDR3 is CASSIVRGSAKNIQYF. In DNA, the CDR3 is TGTGCCAGTAGTATAGTTCGGGGGTCCGCCAAAAACATTCAGTACTTC. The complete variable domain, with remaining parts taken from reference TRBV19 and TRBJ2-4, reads DGGITQSPKYLFRKEGQNVTLSCEQNLNHDAMYWYRQDPGQGLRLIYYSQIVNDFQKGDIAEGYSVSREKKESFPLTVTSAQKNPTAFYLCASSIVRGSAKNIQYFGAGTRLSVL.

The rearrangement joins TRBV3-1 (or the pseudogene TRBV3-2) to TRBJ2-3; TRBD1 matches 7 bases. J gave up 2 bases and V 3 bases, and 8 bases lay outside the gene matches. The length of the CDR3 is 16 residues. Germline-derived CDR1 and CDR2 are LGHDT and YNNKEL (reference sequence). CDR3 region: CASSQVRQGPTDTQYF. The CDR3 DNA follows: TGTGCCAGCAGCCAGGTTAGACAGGGTCCCACAGATACGCAGTATTTT.

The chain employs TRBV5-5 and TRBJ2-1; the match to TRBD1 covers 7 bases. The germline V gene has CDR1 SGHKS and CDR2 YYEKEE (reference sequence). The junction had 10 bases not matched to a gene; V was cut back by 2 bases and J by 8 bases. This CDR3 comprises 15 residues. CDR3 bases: TGTGCCAGCAGCTTACTCACTAAGGGGGCCGATGAGCAGTTCTTC. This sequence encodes CASSLLTKGADEQFF. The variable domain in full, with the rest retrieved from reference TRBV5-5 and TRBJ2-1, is DAGVTQSPTHLIKTRGQQVTLRCSPISGHKSVSWYQQVLGQGPQFIFQYYEKEERGRGNFPDRFSARQFPNYSSELNVNALLLGDSALYLCASSLLTKGADEQFFGPGTRLTVL.

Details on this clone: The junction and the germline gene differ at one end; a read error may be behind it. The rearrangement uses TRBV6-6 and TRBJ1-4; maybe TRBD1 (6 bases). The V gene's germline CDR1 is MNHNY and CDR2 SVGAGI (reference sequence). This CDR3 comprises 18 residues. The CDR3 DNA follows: TGTGCCAGCAGTCCACCTATGACGTTGTGGGGGGCTAAAGAAAAACTGTTTTTT. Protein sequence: CASSPPMTLWGAKEKLFF.

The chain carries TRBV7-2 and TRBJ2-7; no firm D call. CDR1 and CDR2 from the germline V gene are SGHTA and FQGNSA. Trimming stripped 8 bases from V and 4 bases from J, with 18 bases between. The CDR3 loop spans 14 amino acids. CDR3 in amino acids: CASSSQNGVYEQYF. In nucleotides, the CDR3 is TGTGCCAGCTCCTCCCAGAATGGGGTATACGAGCAGTACTTC.

CDR3 region: CATSAPGRDNQPQHF. The CDR3 DNA follows: TGTGCCACCAGTGCTCCCGGACGGGACAATCAGCCCCAGCATTTT. The rearrangement links TRBV24-1 to TRBJ1-5; the D is unclear. The germline CDR1 and CDR2 sequences are KGHDR and SFDVKD. Trimming cost V 5 bases and J 3 bases, with 13 bases left between them. The CDR3 loop spans 15 amino acids.

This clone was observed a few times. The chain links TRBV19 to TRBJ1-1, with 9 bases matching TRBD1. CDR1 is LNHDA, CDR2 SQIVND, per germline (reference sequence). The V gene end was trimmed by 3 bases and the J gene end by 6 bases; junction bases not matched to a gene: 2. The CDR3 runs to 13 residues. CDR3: CASSIRQGAEAFF. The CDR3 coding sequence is TGTGCCAGTAGTATCAGACAGGGGGCTGAAGCTTTCTTT.

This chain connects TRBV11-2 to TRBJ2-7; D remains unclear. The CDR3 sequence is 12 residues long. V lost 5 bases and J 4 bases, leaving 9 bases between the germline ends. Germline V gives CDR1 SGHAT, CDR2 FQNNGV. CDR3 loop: CASSPSSYEQYF. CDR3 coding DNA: TGTGCCAGCAGCCCCTCATCGTACGAGCAGTACTTC.

CDR3 in DNA: TGTGCCAGCAGCGAGGATAGAACAGATACGCAGTATTTT. Its translation: CASSEDRTDTQYF. The V gene is TRBV9, the J gene TRBJ2-3, with D uncertain. The CDR3 totals 13 residues. Germline loops: CDR1 SGDLS, CDR2 YYNGEE. V lost 3 bases and J lost 3, with 8 bases in between.

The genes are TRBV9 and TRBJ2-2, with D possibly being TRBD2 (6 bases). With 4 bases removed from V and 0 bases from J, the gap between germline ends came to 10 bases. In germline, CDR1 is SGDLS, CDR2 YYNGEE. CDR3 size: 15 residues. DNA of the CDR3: TGTGCCAGCAGCTACTGGGACTCGAACACCGGGGAGCTGTTTTTT. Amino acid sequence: CASSYWDSNTGELFF.

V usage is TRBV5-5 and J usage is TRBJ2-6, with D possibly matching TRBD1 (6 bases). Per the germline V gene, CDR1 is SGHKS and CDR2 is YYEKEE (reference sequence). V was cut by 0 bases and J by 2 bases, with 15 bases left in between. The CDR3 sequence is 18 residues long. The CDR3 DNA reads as TGTGCCAGCAGCTTGGCCACAGGGATTACTGCTGGGGCCAACGTCCTGACTTTC. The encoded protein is CASSLATGITAGANVLTF.

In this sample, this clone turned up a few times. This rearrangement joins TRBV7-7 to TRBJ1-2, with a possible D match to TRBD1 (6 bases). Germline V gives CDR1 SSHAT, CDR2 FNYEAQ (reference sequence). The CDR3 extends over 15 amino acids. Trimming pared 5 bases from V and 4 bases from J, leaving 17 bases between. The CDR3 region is CASSPLLGGTYGYTF. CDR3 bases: TGTGCCAGCAGCCCACTCCTAGGGGGGACCTATGGCTACACCTTC. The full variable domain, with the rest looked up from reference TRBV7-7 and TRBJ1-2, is GAGVSQSPRYKVTKRGQDVTLRCDPISSHATLYWYQQALGQGPEFLTYFNYEAQPDKSGLPSDRFSAERPEGSISTLTIQRTEQRDSAMYRCASSPLLGGTYGYTFGSGTRLTVV.

The DNA of the CDR3 is TGTGCCAGCAGTGAAGCTAAGGGCGGCTATGGCTACACCTTC. Its protein product is CASSEAKGGYGYTF. The chain uses TRBV6-1 and TRBJ1-2; D ambiguous. The CDR3 covers 14 residues. From germline, CDR1 is MNHNS and CDR2 SASEGT. Deletions cut 0 bases from V and 4 bases from J, with 9 bases between.

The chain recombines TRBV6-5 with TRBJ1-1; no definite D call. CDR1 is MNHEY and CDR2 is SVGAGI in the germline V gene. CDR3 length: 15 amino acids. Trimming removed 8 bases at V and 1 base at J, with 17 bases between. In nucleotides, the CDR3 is TGTGCCAGCCTATCGACCCGGGCGGCGAACACTGAAGCTTTCTTT. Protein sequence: CASLSTRAANTEAFF.

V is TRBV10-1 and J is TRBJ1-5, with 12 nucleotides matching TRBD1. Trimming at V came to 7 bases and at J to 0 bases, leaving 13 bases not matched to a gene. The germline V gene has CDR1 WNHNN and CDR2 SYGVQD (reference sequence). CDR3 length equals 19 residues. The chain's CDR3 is CASNPFSGQGAGSNQPQHF. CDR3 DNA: TGCGCCAGCAACCCTTTCTCGGGACAGGGGGCGGGTAGCAATCAGCCCCAGCATTTT.

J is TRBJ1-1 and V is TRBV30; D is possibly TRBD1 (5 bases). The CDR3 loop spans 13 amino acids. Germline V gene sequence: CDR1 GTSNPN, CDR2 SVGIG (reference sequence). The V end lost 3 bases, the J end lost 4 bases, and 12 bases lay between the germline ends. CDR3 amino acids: CAWRGLYVTEAFF. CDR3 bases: TGTGCCTGGAGGGGGCTGTACGTCACTGAAGCTTTCTTT.

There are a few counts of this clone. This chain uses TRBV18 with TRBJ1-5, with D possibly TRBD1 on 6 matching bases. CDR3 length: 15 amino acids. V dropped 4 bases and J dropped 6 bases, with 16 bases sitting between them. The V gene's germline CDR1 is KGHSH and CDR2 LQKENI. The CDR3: CASSLGQRSGQPQHF. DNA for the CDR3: TGTGCCAGCTCACTCGGACAGAGGTCGGGTCAGCCCCAGCATTTT.

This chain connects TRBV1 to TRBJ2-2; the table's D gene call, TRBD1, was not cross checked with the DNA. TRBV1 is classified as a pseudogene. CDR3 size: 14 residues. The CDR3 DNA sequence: TGCACCAGCAGCCTCCGGACAGGTAACGGGGAGCTGTTTTTT. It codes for CTSSLRTGNGELFF.